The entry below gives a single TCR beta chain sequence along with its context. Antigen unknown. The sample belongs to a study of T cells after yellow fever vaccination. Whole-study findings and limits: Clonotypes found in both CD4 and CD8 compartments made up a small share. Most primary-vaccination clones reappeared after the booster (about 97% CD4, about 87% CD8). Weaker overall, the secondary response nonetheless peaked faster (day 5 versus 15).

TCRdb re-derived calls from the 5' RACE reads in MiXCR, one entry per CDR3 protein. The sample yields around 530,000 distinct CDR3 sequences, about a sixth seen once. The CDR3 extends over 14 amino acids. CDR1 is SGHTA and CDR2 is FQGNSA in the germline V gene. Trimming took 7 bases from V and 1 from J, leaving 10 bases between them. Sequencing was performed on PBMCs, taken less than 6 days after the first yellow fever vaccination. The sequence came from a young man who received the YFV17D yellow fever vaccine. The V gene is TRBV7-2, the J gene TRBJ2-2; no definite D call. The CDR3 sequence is CASTVSLNTGELFF. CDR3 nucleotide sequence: TGTGCCAGCACCGTGTCGTTGAACACCGGGGAGCTGTTTTTT.